This TCR beta chain was recovered during a study of Graves' ophthalmopathy and Graves' hyperthyroidism. Hyperthyroidism patients were newly diagnosed, ill under 2 months, and aged 18 to 65 years. Diagnosis was based on clinical symptoms, serum thyroxine, TRAb, thyroid ultrasound and orbital computed tomography. RNA served as the template for amplifying TCR beta CDR3 regions. First-round RT-PCR used HTBI primers; second-round multiplex PCR followed. TCRdb processed the multiplex PCR reads anew with MiXCR; each CDR3 protein has one entry. The table includes approximately 410,000 distinct CDR3 sequences, 15% detected once. The junction had 6 bases not matched to a gene; V was cut back by 4 bases and J by 5 bases. Germline-derived CDR1 and CDR2 are LNHDA and SQIVND (reference sequence). There are 14 residues in the CDR3. In its sample, this clonotype was seen many times.

The chain recombines TRBV19 with TRBJ1-2; TRBD1 matches at 8 bases. Source material: peripheral blood. This TCR was recovered from a woman in her late teens or twenties with stable Graves' hyperthyroidism. The CDR3 loop is CASSTMDRVYGYTF. CDR3 DNA: TGTGCCAGTAGTACTATGGACAGGGTGTATGGCTACACCTTC.